The text below deals with one TCR beta chain. The antigen remains undetermined. The CDR3 runs to 15 residues. Germline lookup yields CDR1 SGHAT and CDR2 FQNNGV. V lost 5 bases to trimming and J lost 2 bases, with 13 bases between them. Researchers tagged individual cDNA molecules with unique molecular identifiers. TCRdb recomputed calls from the 5' RACE reads with MiXCR, one row per CDR3 protein. The table records 75,000 to 90,000 distinct CDR3 sequences, 15% of them present only once. The sample originates from a study of early T cells in non-severe SARS-CoV-2 infection. Study details: Investigators sequenced bulk RNA drawn from unsorted whole blood, and chains remained unpaired.

The study's findings and limits: Clonotype matching in VDJdb favored anti-spike CD8 responses and did not capture private and CD4 specificities.

The clonotype comes from an adult who was a healthcare worker with PCR-confirmed SARS-CoV-2 infection or an uninfected control (not recorded which). Sequenced input: whole blood. The chain combines TRBV11-2 with TRBJ2-1; D ambiguous. CDR3 residues: CASSLIDPPYNEQFF. CDR3 DNA sequence: TGTGCCAGCAGCCTAATAGACCCCCCCTACAATGAGCAGTTCTTC.